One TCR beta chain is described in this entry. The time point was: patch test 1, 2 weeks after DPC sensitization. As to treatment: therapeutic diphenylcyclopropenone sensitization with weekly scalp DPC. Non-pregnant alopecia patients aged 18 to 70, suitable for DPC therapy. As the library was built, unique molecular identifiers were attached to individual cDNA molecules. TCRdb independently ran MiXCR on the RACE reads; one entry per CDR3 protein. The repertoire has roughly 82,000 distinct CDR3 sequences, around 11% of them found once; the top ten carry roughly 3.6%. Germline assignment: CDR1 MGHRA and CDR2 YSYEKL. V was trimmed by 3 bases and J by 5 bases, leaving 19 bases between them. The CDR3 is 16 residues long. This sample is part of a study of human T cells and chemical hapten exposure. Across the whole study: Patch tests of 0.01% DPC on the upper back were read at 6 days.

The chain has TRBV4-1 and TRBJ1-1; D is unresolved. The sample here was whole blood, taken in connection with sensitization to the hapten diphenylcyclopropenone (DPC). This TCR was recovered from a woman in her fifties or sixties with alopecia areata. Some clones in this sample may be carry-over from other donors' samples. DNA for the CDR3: TGCGCCAGCAGCCACCCCTCCGGGGATTTAGGAACTGAAGCTTTCTTT. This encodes CASSHPSGDLGTEAFF.